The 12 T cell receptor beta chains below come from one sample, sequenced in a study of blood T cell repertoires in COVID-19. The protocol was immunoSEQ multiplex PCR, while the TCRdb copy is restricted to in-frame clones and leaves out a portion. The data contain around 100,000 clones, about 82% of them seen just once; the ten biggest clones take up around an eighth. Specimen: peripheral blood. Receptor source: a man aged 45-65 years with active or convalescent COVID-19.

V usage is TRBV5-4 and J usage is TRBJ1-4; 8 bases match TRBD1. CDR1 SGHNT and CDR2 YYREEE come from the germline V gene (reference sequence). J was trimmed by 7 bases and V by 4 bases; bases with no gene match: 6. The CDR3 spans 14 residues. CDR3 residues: CASSDGQGGEKLFF. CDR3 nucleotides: TGTGCCAGCAGCGATGGACAGGGAGGTGAAAAACTGTTTTTT.

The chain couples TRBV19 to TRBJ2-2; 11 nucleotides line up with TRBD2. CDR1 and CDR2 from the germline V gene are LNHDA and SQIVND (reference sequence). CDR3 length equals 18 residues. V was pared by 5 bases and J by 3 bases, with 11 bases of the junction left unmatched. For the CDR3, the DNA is TGTGCCAGTAGTCCCGGACTAGCGGGCCTTGCTTACACCGGGGAGCTGTTTTTT. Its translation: CASSPGLAGLAYTGELFF. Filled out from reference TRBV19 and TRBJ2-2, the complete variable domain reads DGGITQSPKYLFRKEGQNVTLSCEQNLNHDAMYWYRQDPGQGLRLIYYSQIVNDFQKGDIAEGYSVSREKKESFPLTVTSAQKNPTAFYLCASSPGLAGLAYTGELFFGEGSRLTVL.

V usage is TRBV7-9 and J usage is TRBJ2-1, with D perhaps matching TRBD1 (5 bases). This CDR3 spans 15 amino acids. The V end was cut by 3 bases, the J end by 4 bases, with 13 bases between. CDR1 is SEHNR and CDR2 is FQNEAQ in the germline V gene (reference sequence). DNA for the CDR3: TGTGCCAGCAGCTTTGAACAGGACCCATACAATGAGCAGTTCTTC. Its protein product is CASSFEQDPYNEQFF.

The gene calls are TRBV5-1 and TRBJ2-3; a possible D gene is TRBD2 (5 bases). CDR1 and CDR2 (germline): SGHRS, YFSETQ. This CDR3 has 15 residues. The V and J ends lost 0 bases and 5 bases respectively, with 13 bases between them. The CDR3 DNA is TGCGCCAGCAGCTTGGGGGAGTTTCCCGGAGATACGCAGTATTTT. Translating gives CASSLGEFPGDTQYF.

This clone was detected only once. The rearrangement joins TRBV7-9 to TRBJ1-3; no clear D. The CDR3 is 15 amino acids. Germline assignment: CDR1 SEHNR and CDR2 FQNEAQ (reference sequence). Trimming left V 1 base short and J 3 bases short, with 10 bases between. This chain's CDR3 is CASSLDSGIGNTIYF. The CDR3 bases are TGTGCCAGCAGCTTAGACTCCGGGATTGGAAACACCATATATTTT.

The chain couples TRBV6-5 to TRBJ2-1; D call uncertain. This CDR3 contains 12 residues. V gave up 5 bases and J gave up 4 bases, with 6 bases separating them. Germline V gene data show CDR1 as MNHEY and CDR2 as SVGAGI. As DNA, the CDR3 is TGTGCCAGCAGTCCACAATACAATGAGCAGTTCTTC. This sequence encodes CASSPQYNEQFF.

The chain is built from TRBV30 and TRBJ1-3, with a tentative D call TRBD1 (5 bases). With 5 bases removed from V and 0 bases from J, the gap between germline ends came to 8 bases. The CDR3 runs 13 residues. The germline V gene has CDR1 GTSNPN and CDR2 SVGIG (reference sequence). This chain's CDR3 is CAWGGSSGNTIYF. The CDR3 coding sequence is TGTGCCTGGGGGGGGAGCTCTGGAAACACCATATATTTT.

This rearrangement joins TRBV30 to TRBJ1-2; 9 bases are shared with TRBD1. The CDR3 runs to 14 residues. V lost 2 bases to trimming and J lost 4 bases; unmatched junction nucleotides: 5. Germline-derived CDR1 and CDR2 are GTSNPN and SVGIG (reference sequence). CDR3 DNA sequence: TGTGCCTGGAGTAGGACAGGGGAATTCTATGGCTACACCTTC. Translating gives CAWSRTGEFYGYTF.

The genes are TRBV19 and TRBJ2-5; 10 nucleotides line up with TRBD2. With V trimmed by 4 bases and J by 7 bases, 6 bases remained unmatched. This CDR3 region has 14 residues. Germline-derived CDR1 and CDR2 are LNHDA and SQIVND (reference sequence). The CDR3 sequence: CASSTPGLAVTQYF. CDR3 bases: TGTGCCAGTAGTACCCCCGGACTAGCGGTGACCCAGTACTTC.

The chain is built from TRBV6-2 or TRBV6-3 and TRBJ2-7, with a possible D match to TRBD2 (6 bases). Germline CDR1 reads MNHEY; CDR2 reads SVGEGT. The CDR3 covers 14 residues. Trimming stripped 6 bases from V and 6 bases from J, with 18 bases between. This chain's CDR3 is CASSPRAGLAEQYF. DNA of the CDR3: TGTGCCAGCAGCCCTCGGGCGGGGCTCGCCGAGCAGTACTTC.

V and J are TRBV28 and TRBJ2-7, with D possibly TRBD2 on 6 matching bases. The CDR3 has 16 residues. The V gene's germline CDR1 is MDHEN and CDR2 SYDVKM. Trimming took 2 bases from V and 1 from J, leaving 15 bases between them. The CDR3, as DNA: TGTGCCAGCAGTTTAGGGCCCCCGGGACTTTCCTACGAGCAGTACTTC. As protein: CASSLGPPGLSYEQYF.

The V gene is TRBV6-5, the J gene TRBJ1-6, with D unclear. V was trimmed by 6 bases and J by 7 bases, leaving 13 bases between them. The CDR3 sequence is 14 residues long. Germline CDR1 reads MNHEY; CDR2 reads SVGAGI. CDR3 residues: CASSSQRGNSPLHF. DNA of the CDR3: TGTGCCAGCAGCTCACAAAGAGGCAATTCACCCCTCCACTTT.